This T cell receptor beta chain was profiled in a study of vaccination and CD4 T cells after COVID-19. Study information: Each of the control cultures got a CEFX pool, an HIV-1 Nef pool, or no peptide.

Points on this clonotype: Its antigen is as yet unknown.

Cultured CD4+ T-cell DNA underwent Oncomine TCR Beta short-read sequencing. Once CD4+ T cells had been cultured, genomic DNA was extracted from them. TCRdb redid the calling of the PCR reads with MiXCR, one entry per CDR3 protein. In the table there are around 10,000 distinct CDR3 sequences, approximately 30% of which are singletons. As for treatment: approximately nine-day PBMC culture with coronavirus spike peptide pools or control peptides (ViraFEST assay). It was before the COVID-19 pandemic (2011-2018) that the unexposed donor's CD4+ T cells were collected. The length of the CDR3 is 13 residues. Trimming cost V 2 bases and J 8 bases, with 10 bases left between them. CDR1 SGHNT and CDR2 YENEEA come from the germline V gene.

The specimen sequenced was CD4+ T cells from blood, cultured in vitro. This clonotype was obtained from a human donor in good health. The genes are TRBV11-3 and TRBJ2-1; weak D call: TRBD2 (5 bases). This CDR3 is CASSLREADEQFF. The CDR3, as DNA: TGTGCCAGCAGCTTAAGGGAAGCGGATGAGCAGTTCTTC.